The rows below give T cell receptor beta chains drawn from one sample of a study of T-cell memory formation after mild COVID-19. Each CDR3 protein is one row after TCRdb ran MiXCR on the 5' RACE reads. In the table there are under 600,000 distinct CDR3 sequences, less than 25% of which are singletons. The sample taken for sequencing was PBMCs or a T cell subset sorted from them (not recorded which). Source of these receptors: an adult woman who had mild COVID-19 (a few samples of this study predate the infection). Cell type and time point are not known. Both conserved end residues are part of each CDR3. Fields, in order: clone size, J gene, D gene, V gene, CDR3 DNA, CDR3 protein. D genes are given only for firm matches. The size entry is marked missing in some rows and otherwise reads once, few, many or a size class.

size: few
J: TRBJ2-3
D: TRBD2
V: TRBV15
DNA: TGTGCCACCAGCAGAGCACTAGCGGGGGCAGATACGCAGTATTTT
CDR3: CATSRALAGADTQYF

size: .
J: TRBJ2-1
D: .
V: TRBV7-6
DNA: TGTGCCAGCAGCTTAACTGGAGGCAGGGTGTTTGCCAATGAGCAGTTCTTC
CDR3: CASSLTGGRVFANEQFF

size: few
J: TRBJ2-7
D: .
V: TRBV20-1
DNA: TGCAGTGTCTCCCCTAGGCGGACAGAACCCTACGAGCAGTACTTC
CDR3: CSVSPRRTEPYEQYF

size: .
J: TRBJ2-7
D: TRBD1
V: TRBV9
DNA: TGTGCCAGCAGCCCGTCCTCCGGGACAGGCCATTCCTACGAGCAGTACTTC
CDR3: CASSPSSGTGHSYEQYF

size: few
J: TRBJ1-2
D: .
V: TRBV12-3/TRBV12-4
DNA: TGTGCCAGCAGCCGTAGAAGCACAGGGAACTATGGCTACACCTTC
CDR3: CASSRRSTGNYGYTF

size: .
J: TRBJ2-1
D: TRBD1
V: TRBV6-2/TRBV6-3
DNA: TGTGCCAGCAGTATTTGGACAGGGAACAATGAGCAGTTCTTC
CDR3: CASSIWTGNNEQFF

size: few
J: TRBJ1-1
D: TRBD1
V: TRBV3-1
DNA: TGTGCCAGCAGCCAAGCGTTCGTAGTCACAGGGGGCTTGAACACTGAAGCTTTCTTT
CDR3: CASSQAFVVTGGLNTEAFF

size: .
J: TRBJ2-7
D: .
V: TRBV7-8
DNA: TGTGCCAGCAGCTTAATCAAAATCGACGAGCAGTACTTC
CDR3: CASSLIKIDEQYF

size: few
J: TRBJ2-1
D: .
V: TRBV24-1
DNA: TGTGCCACCAGTGAGGGCCAGGCATCCTACAATGAGCAGTTCTTC
CDR3: CATSEGQASYNEQFF

size: .
J: TRBJ2-7
D: TRBD1
V: TRBV6-1
DNA: TGTGCCAGCAGTGATGTCGGACAGGGCACCTACGAGCAGTACTTC
CDR3: CASSDVGQGTYEQYF

size: .
J: TRBJ2-7
D: .
V: TRBV2
DNA: TGTGCCAGCAACGACGGGCCCTACGAGCAGTACTTC
CDR3: CASNDGPYEQYF

size: .
J: TRBJ2-1
D: .
V: TRBV29-1
DNA: TGCAGCGTTGAACCCCTAAAGGGGGGAGTGGTATCCTACAATGAGCAGTTCTTC
CDR3: CSVEPLKGGVVSYNEQFF

size: .
J: TRBJ1-2
D: .
V: TRBV29-1
DNA: TGCAGCGTCTCCCAAGGGCAGGGCTACACCTTC
CDR3: CSVSQGQGYTF

size: few
J: TRBJ2-1
D: .
V: TRBV9
DNA: TGTGCCAGCAGTCAGGCAGACTCCTACAATGAGCAGTTCTTC
CDR3: CASSQADSYNEQFF

size: few
J: TRBJ2-3
D: .
V: TRBV11-3
DNA: TGTGCCAGCAGCGAACCCGGGACTTACACAGATACGCAGTATTTT
CDR3: CASSEPGTYTDTQYF

size: .
J: TRBJ1-2
D: TRBD1
V: TRBV7-9
DNA: TGTGCCAGCAGCTGGGAGGCTGGACAGGGGAGAGGCTACACCTTC
CDR3: CASSWEAGQGRGYTF

size: few
J: TRBJ1-1
D: .
V: TRBV29-1
DNA: TGCAGCGTTGAGACGCCAGTGTATGAGGGCTTTGAAGCTTTCTTT
CDR3: CSVETPVYEGFEAFF

size: .
J: TRBJ1-4
D: .
V: TRBV4-1
DNA: TGCGCCAGCAGCCAAGTTATGTCGGAAAAACTGTTTTTT
CDR3: CASSQVMSEKLFF

size: few
J: TRBJ2-7
D: TRBD2
V: TRBV20-1
DNA: TGCAGTGCAGTGCCCCAGCGGGAGAGCTCCTACGAGCAGTACTTC
CDR3: CSAVPQRESSYEQYF

size: few
J: TRBJ2-7
D: .
V: TRBV5-6
DNA: TGTGCCAGCAGCTTGAGTCCTTTAAGAATCTACGAGCAGTACTTC
CDR3: CASSLSPLRIYEQYF

size: .
J: TRBJ1-5
D: TRBD1
V: TRBV7-9
DNA: TGTGCCAGCAGCTTTAGTTTGACAGGGGGTGAGGCCCAGCATTTT
CDR3: CASSFSLTGGEAQHF

size: .
J: TRBJ1-5
D: .
V: TRBV12-3/TRBV12-4
DNA: TGTGCCAGCAGTCGACAGGATAGCAATCAGCCCCAGCATTTT
CDR3: CASSRQDSNQPQHF

size: few
J: TRBJ2-1
D: TRBD1
V: TRBV6-5
DNA: TGTGCCAGCAGCCCCACAGGGGGCGCCCCCCGTGAGCAGTTCTTC
CDR3: CASSPTGGAPREQFF

size: .
J: TRBJ2-5
D: .
V: TRBV24-1
DNA: TGTGCCACCAGTGATTCCAGGAGGGGCTTCGAGACCCAGTACTTC
CDR3: CATSDSRRGFETQYF

size: few
J: TRBJ2-1
D: TRBD1
V: TRBV9
DNA: TGTGCCAGCAGCACCCGGGACAGGGAATACAATGAGCAGTTCTTC
CDR3: CASSTRDREYNEQFF

size: few
J: TRBJ1-1
D: TRBD1
V: TRBV19
DNA: TGTGCCAGTAGTCAAGACAGGGGCCTGAACACTGAAGCTTTCTTT
CDR3: CASSQDRGLNTEAFF

size: few
J: TRBJ2-7
D: TRBD1
V: TRBV7-6
DNA: TGTGCCAGCAGCATCGCAGGGGGCGGCTACGAGCAGTACTTC
CDR3: CASSIAGGGYEQYF

size: few
J: TRBJ2-3
D: TRBD1
V: TRBV5-1
DNA: TGCGCCAGCAGCTTGACAGGGGACACAGATACGCAGTATTTT
CDR3: CASSLTGDTDTQYF

size: once
J: TRBJ1-5
D: TRBD1
V: TRBV19
DNA: TGTGCCAGTAGTAGGATTGACAGGGGGCTAGATCAGCCCCAGCATTTT
CDR3: CASSRIDRGLDQPQHF

size: .
J: TRBJ2-3
D: .
V: TRBV5-1
DNA: TGCGCCAGCACGGGTTTTGCAGATACGCAGTATTTT
CDR3: CASTGFADTQYF

size: few
J: TRBJ2-5
D: TRBD1
V: TRBV7-8
DNA: TGTGCCAGCAGCTTAAGGGGAAGATGGACAGGGCAAGAGACCCAGTACTTC
CDR3: CASSLRGRWTGQETQYF

size: .
J: TRBJ2-1
D: .
V: TRBV24-1
DNA: TGTGCCACCAGTACTATGGCGGGAGCAGGGGATGAGCAGTTCTTC
CDR3: CATSTMAGAGDEQFF

size: few
J: TRBJ2-1
D: TRBD1
V: TRBV5-1
DNA: TGCGCCAGCAGCCCGGGACAGTTTGAAGGTGAGCAGTTCTTC
CDR3: CASSPGQFEGEQFF

size: few
J: TRBJ2-5
D: .
V: TRBV5-1
DNA: TGCGCCAGCAGCTCCCCCGACACCGGGGAGACCCAGTACTTC
CDR3: CASSSPDTGETQYF

size: few
J: TRBJ2-1
D: .
V: TRBV3-1
DNA: TGTGCCAGCAGCCATCTCCCGCCGTGGGGATTATCAGGTGAGCAGTTCTTC
CDR3: CASSHLPPWGLSGEQFF

size: few
J: TRBJ2-7
D: .
V: TRBV20-1
DNA: TGCAGTGGAGTCACGGGATTCTACGAGCAGTACTTC
CDR3: CSGVTGFYEQYF

size: few
J: TRBJ1-6
D: TRBD1
V: TRBV5-6
DNA: TGTGCCAGCAGCTTGGCCGGGACAGTGAGGGGTAATTCACCCCTCCACTTT
CDR3: CASSLAGTVRGNSPLHF

size: .
J: TRBJ1-1
D: .
V: TRBV6-1
DNA: TGTGCCAGCAGCTTCTCTTGGGGGGGCGTGAGGAACACTGAAGCTTTCTTT
CDR3: CASSFSWGGVRNTEAFF

size: .
J: TRBJ1-1
D: .
V: TRBV6-1
DNA: TGTGCCAGCAGCGTCTTGGGGAACACTGAAGCTTTCTTT
CDR3: CASSVLGNTEAFF

size: .
J: TRBJ1-2
D: .
V: TRBV20-1
DNA: TGCAGTGCTAGTGCACAGGGCGGGAGCTATGGCTACACCTTC
CDR3: CSASAQGGSYGYTF

size: few
J: TRBJ1-4
D: .
V: TRBV7-8
DNA: TGTGCCAGCAGCCTGAGGGGGGGCTCGGCGGAAAAACTGTTTTTT
CDR3: CASSLRGGSAEKLFF

size: many
J: TRBJ2-1
D: .
V: TRBV5-1
DNA: TGCGCCAGCAGCTTGGATCCGGGGGACCCCAATGAGCAGTTCTTC
CDR3: CASSLDPGDPNEQFF

size: .
J: TRBJ2-7
D: .
V: TRBV3-1
DNA: TGTGCCAGCAGCCCGACCCGTCGGTTCCACGAGCAGTACTTC
CDR3: CASSPTRRFHEQYF

size: few
J: TRBJ2-7
D: .
V: TRBV4-2
DNA: TGTGCCAGCAGCCCGTCCTATGGTTACGAGCAGTACTTC
CDR3: CASSPSYGYEQYF

size: .
J: TRBJ2-3
D: .
V: TRBV4-1
DNA: TGCGCCAGCAGCCAAGATCAAGTTCAAACGCAGTATTTT
CDR3: CASSQDQVQTQYF

size: .
J: TRBJ2-6
D: .
V: TRBV7-9
DNA: TGTGCCAGCAGCAAACCAGGGGCCGGGGCCAACGTCCTGACTTTC
CDR3: CASSKPGAGANVLTF

size: few
J: TRBJ1-1
D: .
V: TRBV4-1
DNA: TGCGCCAGCAGCCAAGATGTCATTCAGAACACTGAAGCTTTCTTT
CDR3: CASSQDVIQNTEAFF

size: .
J: TRBJ1-1
D: .
V: TRBV10-3
DNA: TGTGCCATCAGTGAGTCGGGGAACACTGAAGCTTTCTTT
CDR3: CAISESGNTEAFF

size: .
J: TRBJ2-2
D: TRBD2
V: TRBV5-6
DNA: TGTGCCAGCAGCTTGCCAGTCGGGGGGACCGGGGAGCTGTTTTTT
CDR3: CASSLPVGGTGELFF

size: few
J: TRBJ2-4
D: TRBD2
V: TRBV6-5
DNA: TGTGCCAGCAGTTACATCCCGACGGGACTAGCGGGACGGTTAGCCAAAAACATTCAGTACTTC
CDR3: CASSYIPTGLAGRLAKNIQYF

size: once
J: TRBJ2-1
D: TRBD2
V: TRBV7-8
DNA: TGTGCCAGCACCTTAGCGGGAGGTTTATACAATGAGCAGTTCTTC
CDR3: CASTLAGGLYNEQFF

size: few
J: TRBJ2-2
D: TRBD1
V: TRBV7-6
DNA: TGTGCCAGCAGTCGGACAGGGCTAAACACCGGGGAGCTGTTTTTT
CDR3: CASSRTGLNTGELFF

size: .
J: TRBJ2-3
D: TRBD2
V: TRBV7-9
DNA: TGTGCCACCTCCTCTAGCGGGAACACAGATACGCAGTATTTT
CDR3: CATSSSGNTDTQYF